These 30 T cell receptor beta chains were sequenced from one sample in a study of human T cells and chemical hapten exposure. TCRdb reanalysed the RACE reads using MiXCR and keeps one entry per CDR3 protein. The sample contains approximately 160,000 distinct CDR3 sequences, around a quarter of which appear only once. Sample time point: patch test 3, about 24 weeks after DPC sensitization. Noted treatment: therapeutic diphenylcyclopropenone sensitization with weekly scalp DPC. The sequences come from whole blood, collected in connection with sensitization to the hapten diphenylcyclopropenone (DPC). All receptors come from a woman under 30 with alopecia areata. Some clones in this sample may be carry-over from other donors' samples.

This chain connects TRBV18 to TRBJ1-1; 11 bases match TRBD1. This CDR3 has 12 amino acids. Germline V gene lookup returns CDR1 KGHSH and CDR2 LQKENI. V was pared by 3 bases and J by 9 bases, with 0 bases of the junction left unmatched. The CDR3 coding sequence is TGTGCCAGCTCACCGGACAGGGGGCAAGCTTTCTTT. The encoded protein is CASSPDRGQAFF.

This clonotype was found a few times. The CDR3 coding sequence is TGTGCCAGCAGGACTAGCGGGAGTGGCAATGAGCAGTTCTTC. It is translated as CASRTSGSGNEQFF. The rearrangement joins TRBV14 to TRBJ2-1, with 12 bases identical to TRBD2. The CDR3 runs 14 residues. In germline, CDR1 is SGHDN, CDR2 FVKESK. V was clipped by 6 bases and J by 6 bases; unmatched bases: 3.

V is TRBV7-2 and J is TRBJ2-2; D unclear. This CDR3 region has 14 residues. V was pared by 3 bases and J by 1 base, with 6 bases between. Germline CDR1 is SGHTA and CDR2 is FQGNSA. The CDR3 nucleotides are TGTGCCAGCAGCTTCACAGTGAACACCGGGGAGCTGTTTTTT. Its translation: CASSFTVNTGELFF. Variable domain in full (rest from reference TRBV7-2 and TRBJ2-2): GAGVSQSPSNKVTEKGKDVELRCDPISGHTALYWYRQSLGQGLEFLIYFQGNSAPDKSGLPSDRFSAERTGGSVSTLTIQRTQQEDSAVYLCASSFTVNTGELFFGEGSRLTVL.

This clonotype was seen more than once but under ten times. The CDR3 protein is CASSNDRKLFF. DNA of the CDR3: TGTGCCAGCAGCAATGACAGGAAACTGTTTTTT. The J gene is TRBJ1-4, the V gene TRBV3-1; a possible D gene is TRBD1 (6 bases). V shed 5 bases and J shed 11 bases, with 9 bases lying between them. This CDR3 is built from 11 residues. Germline CDR1 is LGHDT and CDR2 is YNNKEL (reference sequence). Using reference TRBV3-1 and TRBJ1-4 for the parts outside the CDR3, the full variable domain is DTAVSQTPKYLVTQMGNDKSIKCEQNLGHDTMYWYKQDSKKFLKIMFSYNNKELIINETVPNRFSPKSPDKAHLNLHINSLELGDSAVYFCASSNDRKLFFGSGTQLSVL.

In its sample, this clonotype was seen a few times. V is TRBV6-4 and J is TRBJ2-1; possible D gene TRBD2, 5 bases. This CDR3 is built from 14 residues. The germline CDR1 and CDR2 sequences are MRHNA and SNTAGT. Deletions cut 4 bases from V and 7 bases from J, with 14 bases between. CDR3 residues: CASSVSEGSNEQFF. The CDR3 region has the DNA TGTGCCAGCAGTGTTTCCGAGGGAAGTAATGAGCAGTTCTTC.

The genes are TRBV5-4 and TRBJ2-3, with 10 bases identical to TRBD1. The V gene end was trimmed by 4 bases and the J gene end by 1 base; junction bases not matched to a gene: 6. The germline V gene has CDR1 SGHNT and CDR2 YYREEE (reference sequence). The CDR3 sequence is 16 residues long. The chain's CDR3 is CASSDGTGVRTDTQYF. The CDR3 coding sequence is TGTGCCAGCAGCGACGGGACAGGGGTCCGCACAGATACGCAGTATTTT.

This clonotype was detected only a few times. The chain combines TRBV20-1 with TRBJ2-3, with D unresolved. Per the germline V gene, CDR1 is DFQATT and CDR2 is SNEGSKA (reference sequence). V lost 6 bases and J 4 bases, leaving 11 bases between the germline ends. CDR3 size: 12 residues. The CDR3 DNA sequence: TGCAGTGCCAACCCTAGGGCAGATACGCAGTATTTT. This gives the protein CSANPRADTQYF.

This clonotype was recorded a few times. The rearrangement joins TRBV2 to TRBJ2-7; 7 bases map to TRBD2. The CDR3 spans 13 residues. The germline gives CDR1 SNHLY, CDR2 FYNNEI. The V and J ends lost 8 bases and 5 bases, in that order; junction bases with no gene match: 9. The CDR3 DNA is TGTGCCAGCCCTGGCCTAGCGGACAACGAGCAGTACTTC. Its translation: CASPGLADNEQYF.

This clonotype has a handful of counts. V is TRBV20-1 and J is TRBJ2-5; 9 nucleotides agree with TRBD2. CDR3 length equals 15 residues. The V gene's germline CDR1 is DFQATT and CDR2 SNEGSKA (reference sequence). The J segment lost 4 bases and the V segment lost 4 bases, leaving 10 bases of the junction unmatched. Here the CDR3 DNA reads TGCAGTGCTACTCCTAGCGCTAGCGGGATAGAGACCCAGTACTTC. Protein sequence: CSATPSASGIETQYF.

The rearrangement joins TRBV15 to TRBJ1-4, with 7 bases lining up with TRBD1. Germline V gene lookup returns CDR1 LNHNV and CDR2 YYDKDF (reference sequence). Losses at the gene ends were 6 bases for V and 5 bases for J; bases not matched to a gene: 6. This CDR3 region has 14 residues. For the CDR3, the DNA is TGTGCCACCAGAAGACAGGGACTAAATGAAAAACTGTTTTTT. Translation: CATRRQGLNEKLFF.

This clonotype has just a few counts. The CDR3 reads CASSQVGTVYNEKLFF. The CDR3 nucleotides are TGCGCCAGCAGCCAAGTTGGGACGGTCTATAATGAAAAACTGTTTTTT. The chain uses TRBV4-1 and TRBJ1-4; a weak D match, TRBD1 (5 bases). CDR1 and CDR2 (germline): MGHRA, YSYEKL. Trimming took 1 base from V and 4 from J, leaving 13 bases between them. The CDR3 is 16 amino acids.

J is TRBJ2-5 and V is TRBV9; TRBD2 is a possible D gene (6 bases). Germline V gene lookup returns CDR1 SGDLS and CDR2 YYNGEE. V shed 6 bases and J shed 0 bases, with 15 bases lying between them. This CDR3 has 15 residues. CDR3 sequence reads: CASTQGRGYQETQYF. CDR3 nucleotide sequence: TGTGCCAGCACCCAAGGTCGGGGGTACCAAGAGACCCAGTACTTC.

This clonotype appeared a few times. The rearrangement joins TRBV15 to TRBJ2-1, with 14 bases aligning to TRBD2. The length of the CDR3 is 15 residues. From germline, CDR1 is LNHNV and CDR2 YYDKDF (reference sequence). V was clipped by 4 bases and J by 9 bases; unmatched bases: 5. Written as DNA, the CDR3 is TGTGCCACCAGCACGGGACTAGCGGGGGCGGGTGAGCAGTTCTTC. Translated: CATSTGLAGAGEQFF.

This chain uses TRBV5-1 with TRBJ1-6, with no clear D. V was shortened by 4 bases and J by 1 base, with 12 bases between the two germline ends. The V gene's germline CDR1 is SGHRS and CDR2 YFSETQ. This CDR3 comprises 16 residues. In DNA, the CDR3 is TGCGCCAGCAGCGGTGGACGTGGGTCCTATAATTCACCCCTCCACTTT. Protein sequence: CASSGGRGSYNSPLHF.

V and J are TRBV20-1 and TRBJ2-5, with D possibly called TRBD1 or TRBD2 (5 bases each). The germline CDR1 and CDR2 sequences are DFQATT and SNEGSKA (reference sequence). This CDR3 is 14 amino acids long. V was shortened by 1 base and J by 2 bases, with 11 bases between the two germline ends. This CDR3 is CSARAGTTQETQYF. The CDR3 nucleotides read TGCAGTGCTAGAGCGGGGACGACACAAGAGACCCAGTACTTC.

This clonotype was observed at least ten times. Germline and junction disagree at one end, which may indicate a read error. DNA for the CDR3: TGCAGTGCCAGAGGAACAGATACGCAGTATTTT. Its protein is CSARGTDTQYF. The rearrangement joins TRBV20-1 to TRBJ2-3; D gene uncertain. The CDR3 has 11 amino acids. In germline, CDR1 is DFQATT, CDR2 SNEGSKA (reference sequence).

Only a few counts were recorded for this clonotype. This chain joins TRBV5-1 and TRBJ1-3; D is undetermined. Germline V CDR1 and CDR2: SGHRS, YFSETQ. V lost 4 bases to trimming and J lost 8 bases, with 16 bases between them. The CDR3 is 14 amino acids. For the CDR3, the DNA is TGCGCCAGCAGCCGGTCCAACAGTGAGGACACCATATATTTT. Its protein is CASSRSNSEDTIYF. Full variable domain (outside the CDR3, taken from reference TRBV5-1 and TRBJ1-3): KAGVTQTPRYLIKTRGQQVTLSCSPISGHRSVSWYQQTPGQGLQFLFEYFSETQRNKGNFPGRFSGRQFSNSRSEMNVSTLELGDSALYLCASSRSNSEDTIYFGEGSWLTVV.

The V gene is TRBV28, the J gene TRBJ2-5; 9 positions agree with TRBD1. Trimming removed 6 bases from V and 4 bases from J; junction bases left unmatched: 9. Germline assignment: CDR1 MDHEN and CDR2 SYDVKM. The CDR3 length is 15 residues. CDR3 DNA sequence: TGTGCCAGCAGCCGGACTTCGACAGGGGGAGAGACCCAGTACTTC. Translating it yields CASSRTSTGGETQYF.

The V call is TRBV7-2, the J call TRBJ2-5, with TRBD2 as a possible D gene (6 bases). The V end lost 7 bases, the J end lost 4 bases, and 13 bases lay between the germline ends. Germline V gene data show CDR1 as SGHTA and CDR2 as FQGNSA. The CDR3 totals 13 residues. The CDR3 here is CASIGEVIETQYF. CDR3 coding DNA: TGTGCCAGCATTGGGGAGGTCATAGAGACCCAGTACTTC.

This clonotype was counted a few times. The rearrangement joins TRBV28 to TRBJ1-2; unclear D gene. From germline, CDR1 is MDHEN and CDR2 SYDVKM. The CDR3 is 11 amino acids. V dropped 5 bases and J dropped 4 bases, with 5 bases sitting between them. The CDR3 sequence is CASSRVYGYTF. The CDR3 DNA reads as TGTGCCAGCAGTAGGGTCTATGGCTACACCTTC.

This clonotype was seen only a few times. V usage is TRBV5-1 and J usage is TRBJ2-3; 14 nucleotides agree with TRBD2. Germline CDR1 is SGHRS and CDR2 is YFSETQ. V was clipped by 3 bases and J by 0 bases; unmatched bases: 0. This CDR3 region has 16 residues. The chain's CDR3 is CASSWTSGGSTDTQYF. DNA for the CDR3: TGCGCCAGCAGCTGGACTAGCGGGGGGAGCACAGATACGCAGTATTTT.

In this sample, this clonotype turned up many times. The chain joins TRBV7-9 to TRBJ2-5, with TRBD2 as a possible D gene (6 bases). Trimming cost V 5 bases and J 1 base, with 14 bases left between them. This CDR3 spans 15 amino acids. CDR1 and CDR2 from the germline V gene are SEHNR and FQNEAQ (reference sequence). The CDR3 DNA reads TGTGCCAGCAGCCACCCAACCGGGGGCCAAGAGACCCAGTACTTC. Translating gives CASSHPTGGQETQYF. The whole variable domain, remainder taken from reference TRBV7-9 and TRBJ2-5, is DTGVSQNPRHKITKRGQNVTFRCDPISEHNRLYWYRQTLGQGPEFLTYFQNEAQLEKSRLLSDRFSAERPKGSFSTLEIQRTEQGDSAMYLCASSHPTGGQETQYFGPGTRLLVL.

The chain uses TRBV4-3 and TRBJ1-1, with D unresolved. The V end lost 4 bases, the J end lost 2 bases, and 11 bases lay between the germline ends. This CDR3 comprises 14 residues. Germline CDR1 is LGHNA and CDR2 is YSLEER. The CDR3 DNA follows: TGCGCCAGCAGCCCCGCTTCTTTTAACACTGAAGCTTTCTTT. It specifies CASSPASFNTEAFF.

This clonotype has just a few counts. The genes are TRBV20-1 and TRBJ2-3; D perhaps matches TRBD1 (5 bases). The germline V and J ends were trimmed by 1 base and 8 bases, with 10 bases remaining between them. The CDR3 is 12 residues long. Per germline, CDR1 DFQATT and CDR2 SNEGSKA (reference sequence). CDR3 residues: CSARVRASTQYF. For the CDR3, the DNA is TGCAGTGCTAGAGTCAGGGCCTCTACGCAGTATTTT.

The rearrangement links TRBV10-3 to TRBJ2-5; D unresolved. Germline lookup yields CDR1 ENHRY and CDR2 SYGVKD. V lost 3 bases to trimming and J lost 1 base, with 6 bases between them. This CDR3 spans 13 amino acids. The CDR3 DNA is TGTGCCATCAGTGACCAGTTCCAAGAGACCCAGTACTTC. Translation gives CAISDQFQETQYF.

This clonotype was detected many times. One junction end does not reproduce the germline sequence, and a read error may be involved. The CDR3 DNA reads TGTGCCAGCAGCGGGGGATCCAACAGTTACGCGCAGTACTTC. Translated, it gives CASSGGSNSYAQYF. The chain uses TRBV9 and TRBJ2-7; no definite D call. Per germline, CDR1 SGDLS and CDR2 YYNGEE. The CDR3 sequence is 14 residues long. Full variable domain (missing parts from reference TRBV9 and TRBJ2-7): DSGVTQTPKHLITATGQRVTLRCSPRSGDLSVYWYQQSLDQGLQFLIQYYNGEERAKGNILERFSAQQFPDLHSELNLSSLELGDSALYFCASSGGSNSYAQYFGPGTRLTVT.

Of note for this clonotype: Given the absence of the conserved phenylalanine or tryptophan at the CDR3 end, a read error is likely. V and J are TRBV4-1 and TRBJ2-7; D not resolved. The V gene lost 2 bases and the J gene lost 5 bases, with 10 bases spanning the gap. The germline CDR1 and CDR2 sequences are MGHRA and YSYEKL. The length of the CDR3 is 13 residues. The CDR3 loop reads CASSQPRANEQYL. DNA of the CDR3: TGCGCCAGCAGCCAACCTCGGGCCAACGAGCAGTACCTC.

The sample holds a few counts of this clonotype. The genes are TRBV12-3 or TRBV12-4 and TRBJ2-1, with 14 bases aligning to TRBD2. The length of the CDR3 is 18 residues. J lost 6 bases, V lost 4 bases, and 11 bases had no gene match. CDR3 in amino acids: CASSSAVTSGRALNEQFF. The CDR3 DNA follows: TGTGCCAGCAGTTCGGCGGTGACTAGCGGGAGGGCCCTCAATGAGCAGTTCTTC.

The chain couples TRBV7-9 to TRBJ1-4, with TRBD1 as a possible D gene (5 bases). Germline lookup yields CDR1 SEHNR and CDR2 FQNEAQ (reference sequence). Trimming removed 5 bases at V and 8 bases at J, with 24 bases between. The CDR3 is made up of 17 amino acids. The CDR3 sequence: CASSLPPYRSQLEKLFF. CDR3 DNA: TGTGCCAGCAGCCTACCTCCTTACAGGAGTCAATTGGAAAAACTGTTTTTT.

This clonotype appeared a few times. This sequence joins TRBV9 and TRBJ2-5; a possible D gene is TRBD2 (6 bases). Germline CDR1 reads SGDLS; CDR2 reads YYNGEE. The CDR3 length is 15 residues. V lost 2 bases and J 2 bases, leaving 13 bases between the germline ends. DNA for the CDR3: TGTGCCAGCAGCGTCGCGGCGGGGCGGCAAGAGACCCAGTACTTC. Its protein product is CASSVAAGRQETQYF.